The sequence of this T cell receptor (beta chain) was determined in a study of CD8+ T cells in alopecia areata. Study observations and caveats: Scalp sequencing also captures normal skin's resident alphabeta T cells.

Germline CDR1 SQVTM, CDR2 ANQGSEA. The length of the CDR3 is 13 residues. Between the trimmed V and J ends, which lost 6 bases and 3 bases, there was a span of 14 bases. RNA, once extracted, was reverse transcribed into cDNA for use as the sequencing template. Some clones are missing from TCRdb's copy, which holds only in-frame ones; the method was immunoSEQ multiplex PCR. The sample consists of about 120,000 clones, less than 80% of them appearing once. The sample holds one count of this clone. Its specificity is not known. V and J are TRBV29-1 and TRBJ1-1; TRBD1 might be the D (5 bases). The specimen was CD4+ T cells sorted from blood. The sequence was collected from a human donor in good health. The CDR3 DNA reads TGCAGCGTCGCCGGGGGTAAGGACACTGAAGCTTTCTTT. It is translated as CSVAGGKDTEAFF.